The sequence of this TCR beta chain was determined in a study of T cell repertoires in cytomegalovirus infection. Study context: It was recently identified HLA-C-restricted and well-studied HLA-B-restricted CMV epitopes that the study used. The public TCR beta signatures pointed to both CMV infection and matching HLA type.

A few counts support this clonotype. Its antigen is unknown. Study-wide findings and caveats: Pooled public TCR beta family frequency picked out CMV carriers with the relevant HLA. HLA-C-restricted CMV clonotypes gave the most frequent clonotype in two of eight donors.

This CDR3 contains 15 residues. The germline gives CDR1 SGHVS, CDR2 FQNEAQ. The germline V and J ends were trimmed by 5 bases and 3 bases, with 16 bases remaining between them. MiXCR was run by TCRdb on the reads, yielding one entry per CDR3 protein. The data contain 45,000 to 55,000 distinct CDR3 sequences, about 21% of them seen just once; the ten biggest clones take up roughly 90%. The chain links TRBV7-8 to TRBJ1-1, with D possibly TRBD1 on 6 matching bases. Sample: CD8+ T cells from cultured PBMCs, taken from culture after CMV antigen stimulation. The receptor was derived from a human donor in good health (CMV status not recorded). Some clones in this sample may be carry-over from other donors' samples. The DNA for the CDR3 is TGTGCCAGCAGCCGAGGGGGGGGGAAATACACTGAAGCTTTCTTT. It codes for CASSRGGGKYTEAFF.